Listed below are T cell receptor beta chains from one sample, sequenced in a study of T cells in Graves' hyperthyroidism and ophthalmopathy. TCRdb itself ran the multiplex PCR reads through MiXCR, one entry per CDR3 protein. Altogether 90,000 to 120,000 distinct CDR3 sequences are present, roughly 15% being singletons, with the ten largest covering 40% to 50%. Input material: blood. The receptors derive from a woman in her forties or fifties with Graves' hyperthyroidism. Both conserved end residues are part of each CDR3. D genes are given only for firm matches. Only some rows state a clone size, as once, few, many or a class for expanded clones.

>TRBJ1-1|-|many|TRBV18
CASSSMTANTEAFF
TGTGCCAGCTCATCCATGACAGCGAACACTGAAGCTTTCTTT
>TRBJ1-1|TRBD1|many|TRBV6-1
CASSFDSDRGVTEAFF
TGTGCCAGCAGTTTCGACTCTGACAGGGGGGTCACTGAAGCTTTCTTT
>TRBJ1-3|TRBD1|many|TRBV18
CASSPLDRGGNTIYF
TGTGCCAGCTCACCACTGGACAGGGGTGGAAACACCATATATTTT
>TRBJ1-1|-|many|TRBV30
CALGQGLGGTEAFF
TGTGCCCTGGGGCAGGGGCTTGGAGGGACTGAAGCTTTCTTT
>TRBJ1-5|-|many|TRBV27
CASSPNRDQPQHF
TGTGCCAGCAGTCCAAACAGGGACCAGCCCCAGCATTTT
>TRBJ2-1|TRBD2|-|TRBV2
CASKGLLAGFNEQFF
TGTGCCAGCAAGGGGTTACTAGCGGGATTCAATGAGCAGTTCTTC
>TRBJ1-4|TRBD1|many|TRBV14
CASSRGQDEKLFF
TGTGCCAGCAGCCGTGGACAGGATGAAAAACTGTTTTTT
>TRBJ2-2|TRBD2|-|TRBV2
CASSVASGDTGELFF
TGTGCCAGCAGTGTGGCTAGCGGGGACACCGGGGAGCTGTTTTTT
>TRBJ1-1|-|many|TRBV19
CASSRPGRATEAFF
TGTGCCAGTAGTCGACCGGGAAGGGCGACTGAAGCTTTCTTT
>TRBJ2-2|-|many|TRBV12-3/TRBV12-4
CASSFDTGELFF
TGTGCCAGCAGTTTCGACACCGGGGAGCTGTTTTTT